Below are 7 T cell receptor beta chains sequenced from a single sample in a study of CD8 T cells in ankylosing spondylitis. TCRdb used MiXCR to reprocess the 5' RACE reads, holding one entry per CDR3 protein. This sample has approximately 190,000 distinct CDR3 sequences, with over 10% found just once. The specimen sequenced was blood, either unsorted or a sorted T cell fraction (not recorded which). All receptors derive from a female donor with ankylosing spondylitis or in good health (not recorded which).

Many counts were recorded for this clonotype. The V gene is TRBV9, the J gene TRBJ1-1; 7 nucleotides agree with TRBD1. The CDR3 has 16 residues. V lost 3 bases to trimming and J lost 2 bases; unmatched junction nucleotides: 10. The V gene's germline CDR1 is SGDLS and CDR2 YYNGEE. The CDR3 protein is CASSDPGQYLNTEAFF. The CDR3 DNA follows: TGTGCCAGCAGCGACCCGGGACAGTACCTCAACACTGAAGCTTTCTTT.

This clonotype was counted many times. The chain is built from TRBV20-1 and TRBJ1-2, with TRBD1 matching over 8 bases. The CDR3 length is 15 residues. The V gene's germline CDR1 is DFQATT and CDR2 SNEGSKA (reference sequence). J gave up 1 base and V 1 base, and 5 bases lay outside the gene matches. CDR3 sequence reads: CSARGKDRDNYGYTF. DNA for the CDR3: TGCAGTGCTAGAGGGAAGGACAGGGATAACTATGGCTACACCTTC.

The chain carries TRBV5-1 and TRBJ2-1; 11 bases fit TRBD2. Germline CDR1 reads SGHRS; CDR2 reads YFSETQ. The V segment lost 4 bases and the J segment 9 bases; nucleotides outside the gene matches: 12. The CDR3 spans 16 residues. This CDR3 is CASSPAGTSGGGEQFF. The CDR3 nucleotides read TGCGCCAGCAGCCCGGCCGGGACTAGCGGAGGGGGTGAGCAGTTCTTC.

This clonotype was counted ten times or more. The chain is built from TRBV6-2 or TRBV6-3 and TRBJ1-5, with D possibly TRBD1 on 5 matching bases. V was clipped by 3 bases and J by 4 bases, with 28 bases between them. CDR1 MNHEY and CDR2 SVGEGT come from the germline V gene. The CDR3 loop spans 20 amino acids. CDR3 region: CASSYPLSGGTSNGNQPQHF. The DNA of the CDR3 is TGTGCCAGCAGTTATCCCCTTAGTGGCGGGACCTCAAACGGGAATCAGCCCCAGCATTTT.

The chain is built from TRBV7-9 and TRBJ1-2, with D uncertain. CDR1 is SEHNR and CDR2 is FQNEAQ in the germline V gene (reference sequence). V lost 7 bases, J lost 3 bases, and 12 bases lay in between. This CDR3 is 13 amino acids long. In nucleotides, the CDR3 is TGTGCCAGCAAAGCAACAGAGGACTATGGCTACACCTTC. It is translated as CASKATEDYGYTF.

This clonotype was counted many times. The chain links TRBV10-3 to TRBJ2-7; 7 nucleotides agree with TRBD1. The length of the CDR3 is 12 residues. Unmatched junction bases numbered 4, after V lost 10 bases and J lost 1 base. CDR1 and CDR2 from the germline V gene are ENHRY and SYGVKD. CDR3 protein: CASGQASYEQYF. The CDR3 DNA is TGTGCCAGCGGACAGGCGTCCTACGAGCAGTACTTC.

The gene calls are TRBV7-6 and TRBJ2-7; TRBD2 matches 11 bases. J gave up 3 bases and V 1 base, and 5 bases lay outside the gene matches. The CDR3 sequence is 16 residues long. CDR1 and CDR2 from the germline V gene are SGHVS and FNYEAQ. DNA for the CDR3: TGTGCCAGCAGCTTAGAACCGGGACTAGCGGACTACGAGCAGTACTTC. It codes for CASSLEPGLADYEQYF.